This TCR beta chain was recovered during a study of shared clonotypes between healthy human individuals (dated by TCRdb to 2018 to 2020). Concerning the study at large: The cohort included a few men and a couple of women between 18 and 49 years of age. Blood TCR repertoires of about 5 healthy adults were deeply sequenced to estimate repertoire size and the extent of clonotype sharing between individuals. For each donor, CD4 naive and CD4 memory were each given three plates, CD8 naive was given two plates, and CD8 memory was given one plate. Per donor, leukapheresis produced somewhere between about 0.8 and 9 billion PBMCs. To increase sequencing depth and limit assay-specific biases, TCR repertoire library preparation and sequencing were carried out by different laboratories using diverse techniques.

CD8 naive samples were CD45RO-negative cells positively selected for CCR7, giving a CD45RA+CCR7+ population that excluded TemRA cells. The donors were healthy, HIV-negative adults with no recently reported acute infections or vaccinations. Every donor was a Caucasian adult residing in Nashville, Tennessee, USA. Blood was collected by leukapheresis, and PBMCs were isolated by Ficoll-Histopaque density gradient centrifugation and then cryopreserved in liquid nitrogen vapor phase. Purity and quantity of every magnetically sorted T cell population were checked by analytical flow cytometry. From each sorted fraction, genomic DNA was isolated and quantified by UV absorbance on a Nanodrop 2000c. What the study reported, not specific to this receptor: Rarefaction of sorted-subset datasets indicated incomplete sequencing despite the large sequencing depth. Naive subsets generally had larger estimated clonotype richness than memory subsets. Pairwise subsampling led to the expectation that sequencing depth would affect the degree of clonotype sharing among donors. Higher generation probabilities were observed for clonotypes shared by all four sorted-subset donors than for non-shared clonotypes. Approximately 5% of naive CD4, around 3.5% of naive CD8, approximately 2.2% of memory CD4, and around 0.4% of memory CD8 clonotypes were shared across several donors. Sampling was restricted to blood, and TCR repertoires in tissue are likely to differ from TCR repertoires in blood. The small number of donors limited the genetic and exposure-history diversity represented.

About this clone: The clone's antigen remains unknown. The input lacks base qualities; no much larger clone sits a single base away.

Via the germline V gene, CDR1 is MDHEN and CDR2 SYDVKM. Its CDR3 holds 11 amino acids, cysteine through phenylalanine. The retained sequence is limited to the CDR3, 33 bases, with the frame set at the first base. The junction shows trimming of 4 bases on V and 5 bases on J, plus 6 bases between the germline ends. TCR CDR3 regions were amplified from genomic DNA by multiplex PCR using the deep immunoSEQ assay. Extracted genomic DNA from each cell subset was distributed evenly across all wells of several immunoSEQ 96-well plates, and each plate was treated as a replicate. For sorted subsets, each replicate PCR was loaded with around 220 ng genomic DNA, equivalent to 25,000 to 30,000 T cell genomes. The purified libraries were quantified using a Qubit 3.0 fluorometer, sized with a Bioanalyzer 2100, and then quantified again using the KAPA Library Quantification kit. Every immunoSEQ 96-well plate was sequenced on a separate single-read 150-cycle Illumina NextSeq 550 flow cell. The authors' analysis ran thus. Because only junctional sequences without quality scores were contained in the immunoSEQ output, filtering matching that applied to full-length reads could not be performed. Sequences were annotated with PyIR, a Python wrapper for IgBLAST v1.9, using IMGT germline references to assign V/J genes and CDR3. Reads were filtered out if the reads had weak V/J assignments (E-value above 1e-6), no CDR3, stop codons, out-of-frame junctions, or ambiguous translated residues. V3J clonotypes were defined by identical inferred V gene, J gene, and CDR3 amino acid sequence. Percentage overlap between repertoires was calculated by dividing the number of shared unique clonotypes by the size of the smaller repertoire. Richness of each repertoire was evaluated using RTK rarefaction, the Chao1 estimator, and Recon v2.1 estimates of unobserved clonotypes. For all TCRbeta clonotypes obtained by the gDNA method from several donors, generation probabilities were computed with OLGA. TCRdb stores this immuneACCESS table with in-frame sequences only. Part of the clones is absent; in the studies checked, under half of the shortfall reflects unresolved V genes, and no reason is known for the rest. Clone size and the V and J calls come from that table; the DNA yielded D and trimming. This sample gives around 560,000 clones in total; around 96% of them show up just once. Over 0.1% of the sample is in the top ten clones.

The sample comprised naive CD8+ T cells sorted from blood. What the cell subset or site label conveys for this sample: CD45RA+CCR7+. The receptor was isolated from a woman aged 25-40 years in good health. The chain couples TRBV28 to TRBJ2-7; no D gene can be assigned with confidence. The nucleotide sequence reads TGTGCCAGCAGTTCCTCTAACGAGCAGTACTTC. This is translated as CASSSSNEQYF.